This passage covers 23 T cell receptor beta chains from one sample sequenced in a study of cytomegalovirus exposure and HLA in healthy donors. PCR amplification relied on 60 Vbeta primers (plus 13 Jbeta primers). Only in-frame clones appear in the TCRdb table, and some are missing; sequencing was by immunoSEQ multiplex PCR. The sample contains approximately 140,000 clones, 75% to 80% of which appear only once. Sequencing was done on a sample of PBMCs. These receptors were obtained from a woman aged 45-65 years in good health and CMV-seronegative.

CDR3 nucleotide sequence: TGTGCCAGCGACAGGTATAGCAATCAGCCCCAGCATTTT. This codes for CASDRYSNQPQHF. This chain uses TRBV19 with TRBJ1-5; maybe TRBD1 (6 bases). Trimming shortened V by 9 bases and J by 0 bases, and 9 bases separated the two germline ends. Germline CDR1 and CDR2: LNHDA and SQIVND (reference sequence). The CDR3 runs to 13 residues.

V and J are TRBV6-6 and TRBJ2-3; possibly TRBD2 for D (5 bases). Per germline, CDR1 MNHNY and CDR2 SVGAGI (reference sequence). Trimming shortened V by 5 bases and J by 6 bases, and 18 bases separated the two germline ends. The CDR3 is 15 amino acids. CDR3 DNA sequence: TGTGCCAGCAGTGATACCGGACTCTCCGCGGATACGCAGTATTTT. Amino acid sequence: CASSDTGLSADTQYF.

This clone came up a few times. V usage is TRBV10-3 and J usage is TRBJ1-1, with a tentative D call TRBD1 (5 bases). V shed 2 bases and J shed 7 bases, with 11 bases lying between them. The CDR3 is 13 residues long. Germline CDR1 ENHRY, CDR2 SYGVKD. The CDR3 is CAISERGGGEAFF. Here the CDR3 DNA reads TGTGCCATCAGTGAGCGGGGGGGTGGTGAAGCTTTCTTT.

The chain joins TRBV6-5 to TRBJ2-3; TRBD1 aligns across 8 bases. CDR3 size: 15 residues. From germline, CDR1 is MNHEY and CDR2 SVGAGI. V gave up 1 base and J gave up 5 bases; unmatched junction bases: 5. CDR3 in amino acids: CASSYFGQGIDTQYF. CDR3 in DNA: TGTGCCAGCAGTTACTTCGGACAGGGTATAGATACGCAGTATTTT.

The V and J genes are TRBV4-2 and TRBJ1-4; a possible D gene is TRBD1 (6 bases). Germline CDR1 is LGHNA and CDR2 is YNFKEQ. V gave up 1 base and J gave up 0 bases, with 9 bases separating them. The CDR3 consists of 16 residues. CDR3 amino acids: CASSQVRGPTNEKLFF. CDR3 in DNA: TGTGCCAGCAGCCAAGTCAGGGGACCAACTAATGAAAAACTGTTTTTT.

The chain uses TRBV7-9 and TRBJ2-7, with 7 nucleotides matching TRBD1. This CDR3 spans 13 amino acids. Trimming removed 3 bases from V and 6 bases from J; junction bases left unmatched: 5. Germline CDR1 reads SEHNR; CDR2 reads FQNEAQ (reference sequence). CDR3 region: CASSFRGQREQYF. The CDR3 DNA is TGTGCCAGCAGCTTTAGGGGACAGCGCGAGCAGTACTTC.

Worth noting for this clone: The junction shows a germline mismatch at one end, possibly a read error. The chain couples TRBV18 to TRBJ1-4; D uncertain. CDR3 length: 17 amino acids. Looked up from germline, CDR1 is KGHSH and CDR2 is LQKENI. CDR3 protein: CASSPRQFSGTNEKLFF. DNA for the CDR3: TGTGCCAGCTCCCCACGACAATTCAGCGGAACTAATGAAAAACTGTTTTTT.

V is TRBV7-6 and J is TRBJ2-3; 7 nucleotides match TRBD2. Germline CDR1 is SGHVS and CDR2 is FNYEAQ. The junction had 9 bases not matched to a gene; V was cut back by 7 bases and J by 2 bases. The CDR3 has 15 amino acids. The CDR3 bases are TGTGCCAGCACCACGGGCGGGGGTACCACAGATACGCAGTATTTT. It specifies CASTTGGGTTDTQYF.

This chain links TRBV7-9 with TRBJ1-1; TRBD1 aligns across 8 bases. Germline V gene lookup returns CDR1 SEHNR and CDR2 FQNEAQ (reference sequence). CDR3 length: 15 residues. The junction had 4 bases not matched to a gene; V was cut back by 3 bases and J by 1 base. Here the CDR3 reads CASSFQGAANTEAFF. The CDR3 nucleotides read TGTGCCAGCAGCTTCCAGGGGGCCGCGAACACTGAAGCTTTCTTT.

This rearrangement joins TRBV5-1 to TRBJ2-5, with TRBD2 matching 9 bases. CDR1 SGHRS and CDR2 YFSETQ come from the germline V gene. CDR3 length: 17 amino acids. V dropped 0 bases and J dropped 2; count of bases not matched to a gene: 8. This CDR3 reads CASSLAVMAGGQETQYF. DNA of the CDR3: TGCGCCAGCAGCTTGGCCGTTATGGCGGGGGGGCAAGAGACCCAGTACTTC.

The V call is TRBV19, the J call TRBJ2-5; D might be TRBD2 (6 bases). The CDR3 is 13 amino acids. Germline V gene lookup returns CDR1 LNHDA and CDR2 SQIVND (reference sequence). Trimming stripped 9 bases from V and 1 base from J, with 12 bases between. CDR3: CASRSGPQETQYF. In nucleotides, the CDR3 is TGTGCCAGCCGCAGCGGGCCCCAAGAGACCCAGTACTTC.

The chain uses TRBV28 and TRBJ1-2, with TRBD1 as a possible D gene (6 bases). Germline CDR1 and CDR2: MDHEN and SYDVKM. V lost 0 bases to trimming and J lost 2 bases, with 10 bases between them. This CDR3 is built from 15 residues. The CDR3 bases are TGTGCCAGCAGTTTATGGGGGGACAAAAACTATGGCTACACCTTC. Its translation is CASSLWGDKNYGYTF.

This sequence joins TRBV21-1 and TRBJ1-2; TRBD1 was called by the table and not checked on the DNA. TRBV21-1 is classified as a pseudogene. The CDR3 extends over 15 amino acids. The CDR3 is CASSKGDKANYGYTF. The CDR3, as DNA: TGTGCCAGCAGCAAAGGGGACAAGGCCAACTATGGCTACACCTTC.

This sequence joins TRBV18 and TRBJ2-6; the match to TRBD1 covers 9 bases. This CDR3 has 17 amino acids. Trimming removed 2 bases from V and 3 bases from J; junction bases left unmatched: 5. Germline V lookup: CDR1 KGHSH, CDR2 LQKENI. CDR3 nucleotide sequence: TGTGCCAGCTCACCAGGGACAGGGCTAGGTGGGGCCAACGTCCTGACTTTC. It encodes CASSPGTGLGGANVLTF.

The chain couples TRBV6-1 to TRBJ1-5; D may be TRBD1 (6 bases). With 2 bases removed from V and 2 bases from J, the gap between germline ends came to 10 bases. This CDR3 is built from 15 residues. CDR1 MNHNS and CDR2 SASEGT come from the germline V gene. This CDR3 is CASSENRAGNQPQHF. CDR3 nucleotides: TGTGCCAGCAGTGAAAACAGGGCGGGCAATCAGCCCCAGCATTTT.

V usage is TRBV7-2 and J usage is TRBJ2-6; 7 nucleotides align to TRBD1. The CDR3 extends over 16 amino acids. Germline V gene lookup returns CDR1 SGHTA and CDR2 FQGNSA. V shed 2 bases and J 7 bases; nucleotides not matched to a gene: 8. The CDR3: CASSLPRDRGANVLTF. CDR3 nucleotides: TGTGCCAGCAGCTTACCCCGGGACAGAGGAGCCAACGTCCTGACTTTC.

The chain has TRBV29-1 and TRBJ2-5, with TRBD2 identical over 10 bases. The length of the CDR3 is 17 residues. Germline CDR1 is SQVTM and CDR2 is ANQGSEA. V dropped 1 base and J dropped 4; count of bases not matched to a gene: 12. The CDR3: CSVEGEILAGLGETQYF. The CDR3 DNA reads TGCAGCGTTGAAGGCGAAATACTAGCGGGGCTGGGAGAGACCCAGTACTTC. The variable domain in full, completed from reference TRBV29-1 and TRBJ2-5, reads SAVISQKPSRDICQRGTSLTIQCQVDSQVTMMFWYRQQPGQSLTLIATANQGSEATYESGFVIDKFPISRPNLTFSTLTVSNMSPEDSSIYLCSVEGEILAGLGETQYFGPGTRLLVL.

This sequence joins TRBV23-1 and TRBJ1-1; D not resolved. TRBV23-1 is an open reading frame whose function is uncertain. V dropped 0 bases and J dropped 5 bases, with 4 bases sitting between them. The CDR3 spans 12 residues. CDR3 region: CASSQSRTEAFF. In nucleotides, the CDR3 is TGCGCCAGCAGTCAATCGCGAACTGAAGCTTTCTTT.

The chain recombines TRBV13 with TRBJ2-5, with 9 bases fitting TRBD1. Germline CDR1 and CDR2: PRHDT and FYEKMQ (reference sequence). J lost 5 bases, V lost 5 bases, and 3 bases had no gene match. The CDR3 length is 13 residues. The CDR3 DNA reads as TGTGCCAGCAGCCTGGACAGGGGCGAGACCCAGTACTTC. Translated, it gives CASSLDRGETQYF. Filled out from reference TRBV13 and TRBJ2-5, the complete variable domain reads AAGVIQSPRHLIKEKRETATLKCYPIPRHDTVYWYQQGPGQDPQFLISFYEKMQSDKGSIPDRFSAQQFSDYHSELNMSSLELGDSALYFCASSLDRGETQYFGPGTRLLVL.

A few counts support this clone. The rearrangement uses TRBV6-5 and TRBJ1-1; D gene uncertain. This CDR3 comprises 14 residues. Germline V lookup: CDR1 MNHEY, CDR2 SVGAGI. Trimming removed 7 bases at V and 6 bases at J, with 18 bases between. CDR3 nucleotide sequence: TGTGCCAGCACCCGGAGTGGTGGTTACCCTGAAGCTTTCTTT. Translated: CASTRSGGYPEAFF.

The chain employs TRBV6-5 and TRBJ2-1; TRBD2 matches at 9 bases. CDR3 length equals 16 residues. Trimming removed 2 bases from V and 6 bases from J; junction bases left unmatched: 8. Per germline, CDR1 MNHEY and CDR2 SVGAGI. The CDR3 loop is CASSYGLAGNSNEQFF. CDR3 DNA: TGTGCCAGCAGTTACGGTCTAGCGGGGAATTCCAATGAGCAGTTCTTC.

The rearrangement joins TRBV4-1 to TRBJ2-1, with 12 bases aligning to TRBD2. The ends lost 4 bases at V and 4 bases at J; junction bases unmatched: 2. In germline, CDR1 is MGHRA, CDR2 YSYEKL. This CDR3 has 15 residues. The CDR3 sequence: CASSRGLAGYNEQFF. CDR3 sequence (DNA): TGCGCCAGCAGCCGCGGACTAGCGGGATACAATGAGCAGTTCTTC.

This clone occurred once. The rearrangement joins TRBV7-2 to TRBJ2-1; 8 bases fit TRBD1. J gave up 0 bases and V 5 bases, and 3 bases lay outside the gene matches. The CDR3 is made up of 15 amino acids. CDR1 is SGHTA, CDR2 FQGNSA, per germline. The DNA of the CDR3 is TGTGCCAGCAGCCCCGACAGGGGCTCCTACAATGAGCAGTTCTTC. Translated: CASSPDRGSYNEQFF.